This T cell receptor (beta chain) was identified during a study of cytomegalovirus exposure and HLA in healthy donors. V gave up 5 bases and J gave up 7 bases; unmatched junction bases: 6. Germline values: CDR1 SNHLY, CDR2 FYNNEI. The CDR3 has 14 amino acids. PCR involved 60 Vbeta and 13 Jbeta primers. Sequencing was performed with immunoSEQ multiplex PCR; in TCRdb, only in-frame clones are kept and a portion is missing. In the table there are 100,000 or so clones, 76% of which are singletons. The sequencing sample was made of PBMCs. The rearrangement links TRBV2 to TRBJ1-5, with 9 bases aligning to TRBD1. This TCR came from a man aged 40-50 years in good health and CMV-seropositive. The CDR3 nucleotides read TGTGCCAGCAGTAAACAGGGGGCAGCCCAGCCCCAGCATTTT. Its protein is CASSKQGAAQPQHF.